This T cell receptor beta chain originates from a study of T cell responses to AZD1222 COVID-19 vaccine. The V gene lost 4 bases and the J gene lost 7 bases, with 17 bases spanning the gap. Germline assignment: CDR1 SGHNT and CDR2 YENEEA. The CDR3 runs to 15 residues. Method: immunoSEQ multiplex PCR; TCRdb's copy keeps in-frame clones and lacks some. Of about 59,000 clones listed, 89% are singletons. This chain links TRBV11-3 with TRBJ2-1, with D possibly TRBD2 on 5 matching bases. This clonotype originated in an adult who received the AZD1222 COVID-19 vaccine. The material was peripheral blood, obtained 28 days after the second AZD1222 dose. The CDR3 loop is CASSSTRGSGNEQFF. The CDR3 nucleotides are TGTGCCAGCAGCTCGACTCGGGGTTCGGGAAATGAGCAGTTCTTC.